This TCR beta chain stems from a study of CD8 T cells in ankylosing spondylitis. The authors made TCR beta libraries by quantitative 5'-RACE with molecular barcodes. TCRdb redid the calling of the 5' RACE reads with MiXCR, one entry per CDR3 protein. Here the sample spans 150,000 to 200,000 distinct CDR3 sequences, about 20% being singletons. Overall study findings and caveats: Disease-linked clones were reportedly significantly enriched in matched ankylosing spondylitis synovial fluid. As for the disease-linked clones, they showed a CD8+ phenotype and occurred at relatively low frequencies in peripheral blood.

Germline V CDR1 and CDR2: SQVTM, ANQGSEA. The CDR3 runs to 13 residues. With V trimmed by 1 base and J by 8 bases, 3 bases remained unmatched. This clonotype was observed a few times. Its target is unknown. The rearrangement joins TRBV29-1 to TRBJ1-3; TRBD1 matches 9 bases. This clonotype was obtained from a male donor under 30 with ankylosing spondylitis or in good health (not recorded which). The source material was blood, either unsorted or a sorted T cell fraction (not recorded which). The CDR3 DNA reads TGCAGCGTTGAAGTACAGGGGGCTTACACCATATATTTT. Its translation: CSVEVQGAYTIYF.